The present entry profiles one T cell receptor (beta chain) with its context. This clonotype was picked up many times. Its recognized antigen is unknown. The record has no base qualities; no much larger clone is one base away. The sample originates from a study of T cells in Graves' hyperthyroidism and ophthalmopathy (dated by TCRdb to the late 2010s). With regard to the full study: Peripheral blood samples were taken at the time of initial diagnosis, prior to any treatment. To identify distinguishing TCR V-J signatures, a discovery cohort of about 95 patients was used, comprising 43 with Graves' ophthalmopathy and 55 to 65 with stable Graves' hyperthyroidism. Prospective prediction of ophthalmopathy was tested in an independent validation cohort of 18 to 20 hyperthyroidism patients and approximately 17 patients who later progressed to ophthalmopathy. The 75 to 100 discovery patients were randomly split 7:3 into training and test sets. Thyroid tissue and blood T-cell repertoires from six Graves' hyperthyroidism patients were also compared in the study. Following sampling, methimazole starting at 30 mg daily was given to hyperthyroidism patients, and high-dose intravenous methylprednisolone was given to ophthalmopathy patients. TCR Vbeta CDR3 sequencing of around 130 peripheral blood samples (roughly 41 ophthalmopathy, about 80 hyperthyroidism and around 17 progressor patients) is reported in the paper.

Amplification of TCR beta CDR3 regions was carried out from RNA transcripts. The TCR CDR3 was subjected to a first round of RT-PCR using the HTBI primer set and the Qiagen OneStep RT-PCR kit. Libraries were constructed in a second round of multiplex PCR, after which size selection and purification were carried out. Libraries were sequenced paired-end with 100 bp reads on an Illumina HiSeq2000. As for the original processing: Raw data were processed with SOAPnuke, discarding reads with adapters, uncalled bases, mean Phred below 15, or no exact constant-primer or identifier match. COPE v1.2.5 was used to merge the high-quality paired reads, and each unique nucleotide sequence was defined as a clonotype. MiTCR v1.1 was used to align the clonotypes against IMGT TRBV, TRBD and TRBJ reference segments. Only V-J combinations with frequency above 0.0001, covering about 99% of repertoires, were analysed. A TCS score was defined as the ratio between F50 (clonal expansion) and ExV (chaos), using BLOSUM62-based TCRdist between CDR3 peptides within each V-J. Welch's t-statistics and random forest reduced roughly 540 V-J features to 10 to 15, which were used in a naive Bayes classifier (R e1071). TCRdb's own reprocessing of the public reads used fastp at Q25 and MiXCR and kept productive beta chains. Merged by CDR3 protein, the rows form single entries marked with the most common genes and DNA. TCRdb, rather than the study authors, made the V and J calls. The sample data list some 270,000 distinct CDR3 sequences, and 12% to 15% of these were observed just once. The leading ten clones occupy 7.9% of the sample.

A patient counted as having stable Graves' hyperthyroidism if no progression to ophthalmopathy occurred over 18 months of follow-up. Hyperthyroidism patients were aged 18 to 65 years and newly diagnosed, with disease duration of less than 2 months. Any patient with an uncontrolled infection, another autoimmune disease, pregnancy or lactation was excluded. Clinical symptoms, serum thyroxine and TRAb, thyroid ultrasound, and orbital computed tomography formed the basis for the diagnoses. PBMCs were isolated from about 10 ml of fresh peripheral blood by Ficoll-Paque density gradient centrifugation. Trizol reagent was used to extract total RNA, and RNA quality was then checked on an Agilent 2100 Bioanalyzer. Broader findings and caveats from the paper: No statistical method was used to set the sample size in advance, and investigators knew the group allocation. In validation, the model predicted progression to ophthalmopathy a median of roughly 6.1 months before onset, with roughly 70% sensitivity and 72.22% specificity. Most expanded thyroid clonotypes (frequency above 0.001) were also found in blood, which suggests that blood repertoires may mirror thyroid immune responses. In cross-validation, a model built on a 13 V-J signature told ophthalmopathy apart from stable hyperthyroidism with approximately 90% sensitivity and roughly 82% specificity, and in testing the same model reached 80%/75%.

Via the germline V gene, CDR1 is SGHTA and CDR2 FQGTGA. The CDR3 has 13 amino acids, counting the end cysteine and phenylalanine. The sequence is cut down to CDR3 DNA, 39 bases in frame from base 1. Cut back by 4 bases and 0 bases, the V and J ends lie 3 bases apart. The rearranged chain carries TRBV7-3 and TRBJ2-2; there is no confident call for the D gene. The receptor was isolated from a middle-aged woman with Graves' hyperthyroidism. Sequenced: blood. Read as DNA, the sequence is TGTGCCAGCAGCTCGACGAACACCGGGGAGCTGTTTTTT. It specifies CASSSTNTGELFF. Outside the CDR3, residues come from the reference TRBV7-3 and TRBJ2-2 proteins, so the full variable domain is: GAGVSQTPSNKVTEKGKYVELRCDPISGHTALYWYRQSLGQGPEFLIYFQGTGAADDSGLPNDRFFAVRPEGSVSTLKIQRTERGDSAVYLCASSSTNTGELFFGEGSRLTVL.